What follows is one T cell receptor (beta chain) and its context. Its target is not known. Here immunoSEQ multiplex PCR was the method, and the copy in TCRdb shows in-frame clones only, minus some. The sample lists some 1 million clones; approximately 68% were seen once. The sample comes from a study of shared clonotypes between healthy human individuals. At the level of the study: Used for every donor were three CD4 naive, three CD4 memory, two CD8 naive and one CD8 memory plate. The study's findings and limits: It was the non-shared clonotypes that had lower generation probabilities than clonotypes shared by all four donors.

Germline assignment: CDR1 SGHRS and CDR2 YFSETQ. The CDR3 sequence is 13 residues long. Trimming took 3 bases from V and 8 from J, leaving 14 bases between them. Nashville, Tennessee was home to all donors, who were Caucasian adults. The chain recombines TRBV5-1 with TRBJ1-2, with D tentatively TRBD1 (5 bases). Sequencing was done on a sample of memory CD4+ T cells sorted from blood. The subset is: CD45RA-negative fraction. The TCR originated in a man aged 18 to 30 in good health. The DNA of the CDR3 is TGCGCCAGCAGCTCCTCGGGACGTCAAGGCTACACCTTC. Translating gives CASSSSGRQGYTF.